The 10 T cell receptor beta chains below were found in one sample sequenced in a study of neurological immune-mediated disorders. Time point specified: longitudinal time-point 2. Using its own MiXCR run on the 5' RACE reads, TCRdb lists one record per CDR3 protein. Here the sample spans about 80,000 distinct CDR3 sequences, over 4.5% being singletons. The sequenced material came from PBMCs. The receptor source for this set is a woman in her sixties or seventies with multiple sclerosis.

This clonotype has ten or more counts. The chain is built from TRBV5-1 and TRBJ2-3, with D hard to call. The germline V and J ends were trimmed by 0 bases and 0 bases, with 8 bases remaining between them. CDR1 and CDR2 (germline): SGHRS, YFSETQ. The length of the CDR3 is 15 residues. CDR3 bases: TGCGCCAGCAGCTTGGGGGGAACTAGCACAGATACGCAGTATTTT. Encoded protein: CASSLGGTSTDTQYF. The variable domain in full, completed from reference TRBV5-1 and TRBJ2-3, reads KAGVTQTPRYLIKTRGQQVTLSCSPISGHRSVSWYQQTPGQGLQFLFEYFSETQRNKGNFPGRFSGRQFSNSRSEMNVSTLELGDSALYLCASSLGGTSTDTQYFGPGTRLTVL.

Ten or more counts support this clonotype. The genes are TRBV12-3 or TRBV12-4 and TRBJ1-1; no clear D. This CDR3 comprises 13 residues. Trimming pared 3 bases from V and 3 bases from J, leaving 8 bases between. The CDR3 nucleotides read TGTGCCAGCAGTTTTCAGGCGGACACTGAAGCTTTCTTT. This encodes CASSFQADTEAFF.

This clonotype was picked up many times. This chain joins TRBV14 and TRBJ1-3, with no clear D. The CDR3 totals 17 residues. V lost 2 bases, J lost 3 bases, and 17 bases lay in between. Germline CDR1 and CDR2: SGHDN and FVKESK. The CDR3 sequence: CASSQMPPGLIGNTIYF. The CDR3 coding sequence is TGTGCCAGCAGCCAAATGCCGCCGGGGTTGATTGGAAACACCATATATTTT. The whole variable domain, remainder taken from reference TRBV14 and TRBJ1-3, is EAGVTQFPSHSVIEKGQTVTLRCDPISGHDNLYWYRRVMGKEIKFLLHFVKESKQDESGMPNNRFLAERTGGTYSTLKVQPAELEDSGVYFCASSQMPPGLIGNTIYFGEGSWLTVV.

This clonotype occurred once. At one boundary the junction diverges from the germline segment, which might be a read error. As DNA, the CDR3 is TGTGCCAACAGCCAACTCGGACAGACCTACGAGCAGTACTTC. This sequence encodes CANSQLGQTYEQYF. The chain is built from TRBV3-1 and TRBJ2-7, with a weak D call TRBD1 (6 bases). The CDR3 spans 14 residues. Germline V lookup: CDR1 LGHDT, CDR2 YNNKEL (reference sequence).

This clonotype was detected ten times or more. The V and J genes are TRBV21-1 and TRBJ2-7; the DNA was not used to check the table's D call, TRBD1. TRBV21-1 represents a pseudogene. The CDR3 runs 15 residues. The CDR3 region has the DNA TGTGCCAGCAGCGCGAGGACAGCCAACTCCTACGAGCAGTACTTC. Translated: CASSARTANSYEQYF.

This clonotype was detected ten times or more. The CDR3 protein is CSARLAGTNTGELFF. CDR3 bases: TGCAGTGCTAGACTAGCGGGGACAAACACCGGGGAGCTGTTTTTT. The genes are TRBV20-1 and TRBJ2-2, with 9 bases fitting TRBD2. The CDR3 spans 15 residues. V gave up 2 bases and J gave up 2 bases; unmatched junction bases: 3. Germline V gene lookup returns CDR1 DFQATT and CDR2 SNEGSKA (reference sequence).

The chain has TRBV3-1 and TRBJ2-5; TRBD2 aligns across 12 bases. J gave up 5 bases and V 1 base, and 2 bases lay outside the gene matches. CDR1 LGHDT and CDR2 YNNKEL come from the germline V gene (reference sequence). The CDR3 is made up of 15 amino acids. CDR3 in DNA: TGTGCCAGCAGCCAAGGGACTAGCGGGGCGGAGACCCAGTACTTC. Its protein is CASSQGTSGAETQYF.

This clonotype was seen ten or more times. The chain combines TRBV5-6 with TRBJ1-2, with 10 bases aligning to TRBD1. The V segment lost 4 bases and the J segment 5 bases; nucleotides outside the gene matches: 8. Germline V gives CDR1 SGHDT, CDR2 YYEEEE. This CDR3 is built from 15 residues. In nucleotides, the CDR3 is TGTGCCAGCAGCCCGGATGGGACAGGGGTATATGGCTACACCTTC. This translates into CASSPDGTGVYGYTF.

Ten or more counts support this clonotype. The chain carries TRBV12-3 or TRBV12-4 and TRBJ1-1, with unresolved D. The CDR3 contains 13 residues. V lost 1 base and J lost 4, with 7 bases in between. The DNA for the CDR3 is TGTGCCAGCAGTTTAGGACAAGTCACTGAAGCTTTCTTT. It is translated as CASSLGQVTEAFF.

This clonotype was counted at least ten times. The rearrangement uses TRBV12-3 or TRBV12-4 and TRBJ2-7, with D perhaps assigned TRBD1 or TRBD2 (6 bases each). The V gene lost 5 bases and the J gene lost 5 bases, with 13 bases spanning the gap. The CDR3 runs 13 residues. CDR3 sequence (DNA): TGTGCCAGCAGTCCCAGGAGGGGGAACGAGCAGTACTTC. This codes for CASSPRRGNEQYF.